Following are 10 T cell receptor beta chains from one sample sequenced in a study of immune evolution from preneoplasia to lung adenocarcinoma. Data came from immunoSEQ multiplex PCR; TCRdb stores just in-frame clones and leaves some out. This table has around 21,000 clones, over 70% appearing once. The sample consisted of FFPE invasive lung adenocarcinoma tissue. Receptor source: a person in their sixties with lung adenocarcinoma.

The rearrangement links TRBV5-1 to TRBJ2-3, with 10 bases fitting TRBD2. Germline lookup yields CDR1 SGHRS and CDR2 YFSETQ. The CDR3 has 15 amino acids. The trim removed 0 bases at V and 5 bases at J, leaving 3 bases unmatched. The CDR3 nucleotides are TGCGCCAGCAGCTTGGCACTAGCGGGACGAGATACGCAGTATTTT. Translating it yields CASSLALAGRDTQYF.

This clone was seen only once. Sequence at one end of the junction differs from germline and may be a read error. The chain recombines TRBV5-1 with TRBJ1-1, with D possibly matching TRBD1 (5 bases). Germline assignment: CDR1 SGHRS and CDR2 YFSETQ. The CDR3 length is 16 residues. The CDR3 loop reads CASSLVWGRENTEVFF. CDR3 nucleotides: TGCGCCAGCAGCTTGGTTTGGGGCAGGGAGAACACTGAAGTTTTCTTT.

The gene calls are TRBV7-8 and TRBJ2-7, with D tentatively TRBD1 (6 bases). Germline values: CDR1 SGHVS, CDR2 FQNEAQ. V was pared by 4 bases and J by 3 bases, with 10 bases between. CDR3 size: 13 residues. The CDR3 nucleotides read TGTGCCAGCAGCTCCACAGGGATCTACGAGCAGTACTTC. This codes for CASSSTGIYEQYF.

This clone has a single count. V is TRBV27 and J is TRBJ1-2, with 12 bases lining up with TRBD1. The CDR3 length is 18 residues. J lost 5 bases, V lost 3 bases, and 13 bases had no gene match. Germline lookup yields CDR1 MNHEY and CDR2 SMNVEV (reference sequence). This CDR3 is CASSLSTGTGGAYYGYTF. The CDR3 coding sequence is TGTGCCAGCAGTTTGTCGACCGGGACAGGGGGCGCATATTATGGCTACACCTTC.

The rearrangement links TRBV11-2 to TRBJ2-1; D is undetermined. V was cut by 8 bases and J by 0 bases, with 17 bases left in between. Per the germline V gene, CDR1 is SGHAT and CDR2 is FQNNGV. This CDR3 is built from 16 residues. This chain's CDR3 is CASQLTGPSSYNEQFF. The CDR3 nucleotides read TGTGCCAGCCAACTAACTGGCCCCAGCTCCTACAATGAGCAGTTCTTC.

The chain couples TRBV14 to TRBJ1-4; no reliable D call. Germline-derived CDR1 and CDR2 are SGHDN and FVKESK. Deletions cut 1 base from V and 0 bases from J, with 9 bases between. The CDR3 covers 16 residues. The CDR3 region has the DNA TGTGCCAGCAGCCAAGGGAGGACCGCAACTAATGAAAAACTGTTTTTT. Translated: CASSQGRTATNEKLFF.

This clone was observed a handful of times. This chain uses TRBV21-1 with TRBJ2-7; the table's D gene call, TRBD2, was not cross checked with the DNA. TRBV21-1 constitutes a pseudogene. The CDR3 totals 14 residues. CDR3 sequence reads: CASMELEPFYEQYF. The CDR3 DNA reads as TGTGCCAGCATGGAACTAGAGCCCTTCTACGAGCAGTACTTC.

The rearrangement links TRBV7-9 to TRBJ1-2, with 8 bases that match TRBD1. This CDR3 has 14 amino acids. The trim removed 3 bases at V and 4 bases at J, leaving 4 bases unmatched. CDR1 and CDR2 from the germline V gene are SEHNR and FQNEAQ (reference sequence). CDR3 residues: CASSLARGPYGYTF. In DNA, the CDR3 is TGTGCCAGCAGCTTGGCCAGGGGGCCCTATGGCTACACCTTC.

Relative to its sample, this clone is medium-sized (0.01 to 0.1%). Different DNA sequences within this sample yield the same CDR3. The chain joins TRBV18 to TRBJ2-2; unclear D gene. There are 16 residues in the CDR3. V was pared by 0 bases and J by 0 bases, with 8 bases between. Germline loops: CDR1 KGHSH, CDR2 LQKENI. The CDR3 coding sequence is TGTGCCAGCTCACCACCGAACAGAGCGAACACCGGGGAGCTGTTTTTT. Protein: CASSPPNRANTGELFF.

This clone has only one observation. The genes are TRBV19 and TRBJ1-2; a possible D gene is TRBD1 (5 bases). V shed 8 bases and J shed 0 bases, with 16 bases lying between them. Germline V gives CDR1 LNHDA, CDR2 SQIVND (reference sequence). The CDR3 has 15 residues. CDR3: CASVSSRTPNYGYTF. CDR3 in DNA: TGTGCCAGTGTCTCCTCCAGGACACCTAACTATGGCTACACCTTC.